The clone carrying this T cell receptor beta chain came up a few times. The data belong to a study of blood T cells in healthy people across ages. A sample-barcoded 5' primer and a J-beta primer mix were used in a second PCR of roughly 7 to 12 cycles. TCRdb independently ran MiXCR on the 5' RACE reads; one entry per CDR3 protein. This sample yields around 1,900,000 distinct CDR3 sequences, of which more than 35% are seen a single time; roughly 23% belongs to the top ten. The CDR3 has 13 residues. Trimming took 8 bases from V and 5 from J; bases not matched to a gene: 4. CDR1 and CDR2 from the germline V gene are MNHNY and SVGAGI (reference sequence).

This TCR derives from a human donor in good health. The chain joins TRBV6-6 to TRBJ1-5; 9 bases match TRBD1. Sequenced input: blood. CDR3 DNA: TGTGCCAGCCAGGGACAGGGATATCAGCCCCAGCATTTT. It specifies CASQGQGYQPQHF.